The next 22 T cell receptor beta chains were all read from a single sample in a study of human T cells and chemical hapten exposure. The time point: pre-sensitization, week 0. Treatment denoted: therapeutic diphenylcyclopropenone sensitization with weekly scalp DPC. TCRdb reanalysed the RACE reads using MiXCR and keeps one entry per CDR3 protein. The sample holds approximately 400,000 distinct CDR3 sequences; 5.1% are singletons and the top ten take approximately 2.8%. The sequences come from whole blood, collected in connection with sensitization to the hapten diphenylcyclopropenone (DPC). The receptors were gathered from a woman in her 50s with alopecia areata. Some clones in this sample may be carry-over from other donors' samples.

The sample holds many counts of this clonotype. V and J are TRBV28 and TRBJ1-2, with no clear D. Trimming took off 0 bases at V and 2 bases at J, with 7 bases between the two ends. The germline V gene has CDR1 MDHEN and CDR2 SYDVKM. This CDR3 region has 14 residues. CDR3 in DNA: TGTGCCAGCAGTTTATGGGCGGAGAACTATGGCTACACCTTC. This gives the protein CASSLWAENYGYTF.

Written as DNA, the CDR3 is TGTGCCAGCAGTTTTACTAGCGGGGGGCCCAATGAGCAGTTCTTC. Translating it yields CASSFTSGGPNEQFF. The gene calls are TRBV12-3 or TRBV12-4 and TRBJ2-1; 12 nucleotides align to TRBD2. After removal of 3 bases from V and 6 bases from J, the junction contained 3 bases not matched to a gene. CDR3 size: 15 residues.

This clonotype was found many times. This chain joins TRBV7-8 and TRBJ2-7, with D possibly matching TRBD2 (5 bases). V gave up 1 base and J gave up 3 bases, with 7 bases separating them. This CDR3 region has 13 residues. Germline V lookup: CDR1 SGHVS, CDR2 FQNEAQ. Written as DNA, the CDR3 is TGTGCCAGCAGCTTAGGTCGGGGCTACGAGCAGTACTTC. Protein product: CASSLGRGYEQYF.

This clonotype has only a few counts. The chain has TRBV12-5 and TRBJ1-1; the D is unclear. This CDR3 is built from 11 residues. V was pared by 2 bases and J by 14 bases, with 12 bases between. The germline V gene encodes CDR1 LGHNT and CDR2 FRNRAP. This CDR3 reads CASGLTDEGFF. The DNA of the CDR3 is TGTGCTAGTGGTTTGACAGACGAGGGCTTCTTT.

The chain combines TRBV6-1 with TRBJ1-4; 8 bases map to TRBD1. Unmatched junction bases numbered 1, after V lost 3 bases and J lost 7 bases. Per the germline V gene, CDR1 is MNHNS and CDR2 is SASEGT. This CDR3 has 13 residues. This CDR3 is CASSEGQVEKLFF. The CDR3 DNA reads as TGTGCCAGCAGTGAGGGACAGGTTGAAAAACTGTTTTTT.

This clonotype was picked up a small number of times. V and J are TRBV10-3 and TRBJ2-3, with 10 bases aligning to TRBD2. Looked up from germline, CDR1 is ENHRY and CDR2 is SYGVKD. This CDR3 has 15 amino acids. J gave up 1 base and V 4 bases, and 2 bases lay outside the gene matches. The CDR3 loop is CAISGLAGGTDTQYF. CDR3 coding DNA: TGTGCCATCAGTGGTCTAGCGGGGGGCACAGATACGCAGTATTTT.

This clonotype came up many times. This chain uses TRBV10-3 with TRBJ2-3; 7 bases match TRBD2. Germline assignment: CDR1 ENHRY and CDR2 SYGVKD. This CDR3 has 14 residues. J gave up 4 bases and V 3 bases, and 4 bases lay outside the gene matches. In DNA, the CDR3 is TGTGCCATCAGTGATCCCCTAGCGGCAGATACGCAGTATTTT. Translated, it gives CAISDPLAADTQYF.

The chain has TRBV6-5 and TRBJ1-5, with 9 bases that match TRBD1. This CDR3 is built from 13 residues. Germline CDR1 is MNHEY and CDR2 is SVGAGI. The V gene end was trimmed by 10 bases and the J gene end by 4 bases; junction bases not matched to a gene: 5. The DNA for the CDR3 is TGTGCCACTGCCGGACAGGGGAATCAGCCCCAGCATTTT. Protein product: CATAGQGNQPQHF.

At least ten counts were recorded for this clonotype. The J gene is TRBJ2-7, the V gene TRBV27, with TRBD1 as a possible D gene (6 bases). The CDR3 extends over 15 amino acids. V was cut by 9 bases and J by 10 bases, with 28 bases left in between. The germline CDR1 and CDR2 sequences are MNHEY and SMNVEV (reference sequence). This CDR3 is CARNSSRGRPTGQYF. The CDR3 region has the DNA TGTGCCAGAAACTCAAGCAGGGGTAGGCCGACCGGCCAGTACTTC.

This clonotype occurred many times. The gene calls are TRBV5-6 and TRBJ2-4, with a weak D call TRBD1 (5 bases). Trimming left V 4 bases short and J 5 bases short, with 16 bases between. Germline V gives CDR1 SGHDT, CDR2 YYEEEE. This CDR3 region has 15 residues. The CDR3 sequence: CASSPLGADENIQYF. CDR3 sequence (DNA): TGTGCCAGCAGCCCCCTAGGGGCAGATGAAAACATTCAGTACTTC.

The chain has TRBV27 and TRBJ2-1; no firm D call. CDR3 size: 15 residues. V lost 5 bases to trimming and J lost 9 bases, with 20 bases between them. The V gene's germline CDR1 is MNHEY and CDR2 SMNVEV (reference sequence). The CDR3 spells CASSPSRRVLGEQFF. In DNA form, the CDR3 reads TGTGCCAGCAGTCCCAGTAGACGTGTGTTGGGTGAGCAGTTCTTC.

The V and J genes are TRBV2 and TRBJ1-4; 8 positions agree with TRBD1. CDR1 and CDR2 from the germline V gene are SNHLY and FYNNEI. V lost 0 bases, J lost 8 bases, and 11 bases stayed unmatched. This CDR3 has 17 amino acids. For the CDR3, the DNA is TGTGCCAGCAGTGAAGCGGTGGCAGGGGGCGTGAGCGAAAAACTGTTTTTT. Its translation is CASSEAVAGGVSEKLFF.

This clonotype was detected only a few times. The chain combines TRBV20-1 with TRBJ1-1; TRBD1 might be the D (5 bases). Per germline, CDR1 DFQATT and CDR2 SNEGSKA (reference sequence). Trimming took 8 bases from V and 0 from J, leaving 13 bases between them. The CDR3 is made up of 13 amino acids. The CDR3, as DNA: TGCAGTTGCCCCGGGACCGTGAACACTGAAGCTTTCTTT. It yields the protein CSCPGTVNTEAFF.

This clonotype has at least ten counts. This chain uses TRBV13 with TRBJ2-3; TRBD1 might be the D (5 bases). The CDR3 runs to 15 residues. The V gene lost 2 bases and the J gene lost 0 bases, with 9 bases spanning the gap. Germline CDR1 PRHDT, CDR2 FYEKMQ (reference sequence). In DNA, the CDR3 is TGTGCCAGCAGCTTAAGGGGTCCTAGCACAGATACGCAGTATTTT. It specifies CASSLRGPSTDTQYF.

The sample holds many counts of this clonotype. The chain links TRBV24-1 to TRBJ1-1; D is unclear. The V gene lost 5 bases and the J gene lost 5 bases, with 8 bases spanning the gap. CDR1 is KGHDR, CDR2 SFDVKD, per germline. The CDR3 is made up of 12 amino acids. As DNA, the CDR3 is TGTGCCACCAGTGCCGGGGATACTGAAGCTTTCTTT. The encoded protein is CATSAGDTEAFF.

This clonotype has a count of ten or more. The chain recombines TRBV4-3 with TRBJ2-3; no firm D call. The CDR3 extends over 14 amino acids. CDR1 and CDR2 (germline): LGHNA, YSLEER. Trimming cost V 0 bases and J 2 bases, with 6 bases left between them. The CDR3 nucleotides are TGCGCCAGCAGCCAAGACAGGTTCACAGATACGCAGTATTTT. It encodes CASSQDRFTDTQYF.

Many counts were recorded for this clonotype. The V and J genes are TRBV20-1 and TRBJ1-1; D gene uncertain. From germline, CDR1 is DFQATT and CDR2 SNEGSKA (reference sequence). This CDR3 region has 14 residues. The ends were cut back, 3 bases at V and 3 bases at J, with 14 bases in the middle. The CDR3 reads CSASSPSRDTEAFF. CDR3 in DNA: TGCAGTGCTAGTAGTCCCTCCCGGGACACTGAAGCTTTCTTT.

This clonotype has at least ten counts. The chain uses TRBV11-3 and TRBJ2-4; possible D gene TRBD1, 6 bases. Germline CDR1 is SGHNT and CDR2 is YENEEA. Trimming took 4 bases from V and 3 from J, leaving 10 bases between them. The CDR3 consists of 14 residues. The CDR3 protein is CASSSHRDKNIQYF. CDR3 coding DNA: TGTGCCAGCAGCTCCCACAGGGACAAAAACATTCAGTACTTC.

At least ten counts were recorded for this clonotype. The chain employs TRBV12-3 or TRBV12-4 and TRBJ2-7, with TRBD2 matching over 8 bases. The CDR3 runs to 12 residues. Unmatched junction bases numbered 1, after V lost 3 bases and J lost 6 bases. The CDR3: CASSFGTSEQYF. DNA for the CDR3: TGTGCCAGCAGTTTCGGGACTAGCGAGCAGTACTTC.

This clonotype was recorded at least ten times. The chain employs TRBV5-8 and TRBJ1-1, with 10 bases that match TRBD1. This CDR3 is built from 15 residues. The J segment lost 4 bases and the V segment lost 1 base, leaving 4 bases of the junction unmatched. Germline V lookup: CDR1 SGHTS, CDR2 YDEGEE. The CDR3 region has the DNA TGTGCCAGCAGCTTGTTCGGGACAGGGGTCACTGAAGCTTTCTTT. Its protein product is CASSLFGTGVTEAFF.

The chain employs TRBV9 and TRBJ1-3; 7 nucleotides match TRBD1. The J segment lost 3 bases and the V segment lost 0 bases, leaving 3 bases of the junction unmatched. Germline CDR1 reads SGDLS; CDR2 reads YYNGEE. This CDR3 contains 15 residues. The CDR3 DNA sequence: TGTGCCAGCAGCGTAGAGGGGGCGCGTGGAAACACCATATATTTT. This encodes CASSVEGARGNTIYF.

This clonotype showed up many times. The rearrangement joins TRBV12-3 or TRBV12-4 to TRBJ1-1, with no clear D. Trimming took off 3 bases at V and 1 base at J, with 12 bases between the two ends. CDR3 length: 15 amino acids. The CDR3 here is CASSFPPTPNTEAFF. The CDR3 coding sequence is TGTGCCAGCAGTTTTCCCCCAACCCCGAACACTGAAGCTTTCTTT.